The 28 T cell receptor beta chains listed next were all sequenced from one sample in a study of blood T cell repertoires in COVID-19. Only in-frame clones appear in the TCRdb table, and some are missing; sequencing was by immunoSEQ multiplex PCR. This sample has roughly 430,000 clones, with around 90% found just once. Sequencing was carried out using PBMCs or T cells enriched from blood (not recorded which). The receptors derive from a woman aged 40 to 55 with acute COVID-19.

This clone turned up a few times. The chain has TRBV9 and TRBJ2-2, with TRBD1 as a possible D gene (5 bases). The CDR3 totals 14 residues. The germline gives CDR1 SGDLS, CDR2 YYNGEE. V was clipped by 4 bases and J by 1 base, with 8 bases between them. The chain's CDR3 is CASSPGQNTGELFF. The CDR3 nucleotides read TGTGCCAGCAGCCCCGGACAGAACACCGGGGAGCTGTTTTTT.

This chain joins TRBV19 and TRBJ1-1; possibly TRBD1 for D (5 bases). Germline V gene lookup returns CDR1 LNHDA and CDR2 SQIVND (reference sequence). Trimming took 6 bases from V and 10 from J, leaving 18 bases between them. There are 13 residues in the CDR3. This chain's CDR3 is CASSPRGGIGAFF. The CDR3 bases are TGTGCCAGTAGCCCCCGGGGGGGGATAGGAGCTTTCTTT.

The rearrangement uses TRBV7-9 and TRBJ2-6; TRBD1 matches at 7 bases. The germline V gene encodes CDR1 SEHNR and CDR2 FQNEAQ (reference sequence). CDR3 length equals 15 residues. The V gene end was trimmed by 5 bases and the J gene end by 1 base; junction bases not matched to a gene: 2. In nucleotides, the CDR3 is TGTGCCAGCAGCCGGGACAGATCTGGGGCCAACGTCCTGACTTTC. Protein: CASSRDRSGANVLTF.

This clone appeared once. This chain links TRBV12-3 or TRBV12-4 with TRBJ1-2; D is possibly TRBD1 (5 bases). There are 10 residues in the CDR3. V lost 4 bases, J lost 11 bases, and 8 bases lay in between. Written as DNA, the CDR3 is TGTGCCAGCAGTTCAGGGTCGTACACCTTC. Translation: CASSSGSYTF.

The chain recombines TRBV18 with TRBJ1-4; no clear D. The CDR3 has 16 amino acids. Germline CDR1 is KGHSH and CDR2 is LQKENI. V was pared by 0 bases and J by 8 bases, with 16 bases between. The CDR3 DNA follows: TGTGCCAGCTCACCACCGCGGGCACCAAAGGGAGAAAAACTGTTTTTT. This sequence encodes CASSPPRAPKGEKLFF.

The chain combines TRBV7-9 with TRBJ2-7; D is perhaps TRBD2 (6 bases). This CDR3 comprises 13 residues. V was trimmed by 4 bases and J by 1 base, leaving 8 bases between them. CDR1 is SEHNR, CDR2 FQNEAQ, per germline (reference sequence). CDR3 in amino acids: CASSSGTSYEQYF. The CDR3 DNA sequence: TGTGCCAGCAGCTCCGGGACTTCCTACGAGCAGTACTTC.

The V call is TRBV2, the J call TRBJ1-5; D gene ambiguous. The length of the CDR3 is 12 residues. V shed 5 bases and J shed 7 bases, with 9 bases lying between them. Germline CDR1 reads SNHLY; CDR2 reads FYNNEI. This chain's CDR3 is CASSLSSQPQHF. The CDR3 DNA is TGTGCCAGCAGTTTGAGTTCGCAGCCCCAGCATTTT.

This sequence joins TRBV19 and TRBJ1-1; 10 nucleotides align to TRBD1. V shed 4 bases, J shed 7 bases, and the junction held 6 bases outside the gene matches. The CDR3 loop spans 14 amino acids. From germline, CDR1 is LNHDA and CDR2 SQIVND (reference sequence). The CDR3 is CASSKGQGIGEAFF. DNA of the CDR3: TGTGCCAGTAGTAAGGGACAGGGGATCGGTGAAGCTTTCTTT.

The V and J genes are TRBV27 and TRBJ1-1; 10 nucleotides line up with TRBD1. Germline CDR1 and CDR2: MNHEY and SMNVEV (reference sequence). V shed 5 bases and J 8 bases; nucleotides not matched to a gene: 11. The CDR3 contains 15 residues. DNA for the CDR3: TGTGCCAGCAGTCCGACCGCCGGGACAGGGGACGAAGCTTTCTTT. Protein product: CASSPTAGTGDEAFF.

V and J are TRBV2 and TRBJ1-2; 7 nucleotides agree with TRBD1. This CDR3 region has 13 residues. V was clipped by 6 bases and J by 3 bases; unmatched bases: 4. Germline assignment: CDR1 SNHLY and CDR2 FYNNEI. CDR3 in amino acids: CASRGQSYYGYTF. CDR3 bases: TGTGCCAGCAGGGGACAGAGCTACTATGGCTACACCTTC.

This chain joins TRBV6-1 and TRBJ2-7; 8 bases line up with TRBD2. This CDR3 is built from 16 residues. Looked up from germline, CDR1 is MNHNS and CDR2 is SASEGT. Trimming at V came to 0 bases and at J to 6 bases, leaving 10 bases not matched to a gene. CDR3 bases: TGTGCCAGCAGTGAAGCTGGTCGACTGGGACTAGGCGAGCAGTACTTC. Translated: CASSEAGRLGLGEQYF.

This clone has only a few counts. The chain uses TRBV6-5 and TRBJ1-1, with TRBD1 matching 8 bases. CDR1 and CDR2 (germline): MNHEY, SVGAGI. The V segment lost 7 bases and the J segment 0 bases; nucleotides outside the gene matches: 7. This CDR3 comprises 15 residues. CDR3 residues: CASTNEGQVNTEAFF. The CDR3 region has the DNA TGTGCCAGCACCAACGAGGGACAGGTGAACACTGAAGCTTTCTTT.

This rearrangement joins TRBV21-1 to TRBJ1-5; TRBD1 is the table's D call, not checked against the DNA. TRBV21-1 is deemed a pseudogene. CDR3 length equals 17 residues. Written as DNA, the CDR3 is TGTGCCAGCAGCAAAGAGGCGGCAGGGGGATTTAATCAGCCCCAGCATTTT. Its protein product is CASSKEAAGGFNQPQHF.

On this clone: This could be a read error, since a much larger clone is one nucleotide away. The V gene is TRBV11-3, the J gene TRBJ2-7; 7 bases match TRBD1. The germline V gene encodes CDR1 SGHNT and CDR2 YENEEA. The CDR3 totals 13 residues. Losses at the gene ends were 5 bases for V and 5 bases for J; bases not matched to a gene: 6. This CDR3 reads CASSPGQAHEQYF. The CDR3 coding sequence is TGTGCCAGCAGCCCCGGACAGGCCCACGAGCAGTACTTC.

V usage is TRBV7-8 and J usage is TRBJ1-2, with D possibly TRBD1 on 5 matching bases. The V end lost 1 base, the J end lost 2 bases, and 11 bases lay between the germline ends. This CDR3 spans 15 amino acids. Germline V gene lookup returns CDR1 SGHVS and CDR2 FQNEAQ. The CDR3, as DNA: TGTGCCAGCAGCTTAGGCAGGGAGGTCAACTATGGCTACACCTTC. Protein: CASSLGREVNYGYTF.

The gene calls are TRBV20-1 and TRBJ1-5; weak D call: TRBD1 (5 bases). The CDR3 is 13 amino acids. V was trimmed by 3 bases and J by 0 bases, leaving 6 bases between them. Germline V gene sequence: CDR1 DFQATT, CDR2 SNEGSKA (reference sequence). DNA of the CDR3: TGCAGTGCTAGTCAGGGTAGCAATCAGCCCCAGCATTTT. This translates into CSASQGSNQPQHF.

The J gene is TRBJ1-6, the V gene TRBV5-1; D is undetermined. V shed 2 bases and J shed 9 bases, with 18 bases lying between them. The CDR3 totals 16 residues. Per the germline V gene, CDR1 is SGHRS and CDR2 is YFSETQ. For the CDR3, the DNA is TGCGCCAGCAGCTTTAGCGGCGGACCGGAGAGTTCACCCCTCCACTTT. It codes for CASSFSGGPESSPLHF. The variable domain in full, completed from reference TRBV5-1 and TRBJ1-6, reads KAGVTQTPRYLIKTRGQQVTLSCSPISGHRSVSWYQQTPGQGLQFLFEYFSETQRNKGNFPGRFSGRQFSNSRSEMNVSTLELGDSALYLCASSFSGGPESSPLHFGNGTRLTVT.

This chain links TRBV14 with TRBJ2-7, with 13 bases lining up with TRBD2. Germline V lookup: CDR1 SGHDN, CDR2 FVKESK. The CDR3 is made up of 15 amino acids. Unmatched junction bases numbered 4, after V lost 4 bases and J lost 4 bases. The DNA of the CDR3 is TGTGCCAGCAGCCCGGGACTAGCGGGGTGGTACGAGCAGTACTTC. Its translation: CASSPGLAGWYEQYF.

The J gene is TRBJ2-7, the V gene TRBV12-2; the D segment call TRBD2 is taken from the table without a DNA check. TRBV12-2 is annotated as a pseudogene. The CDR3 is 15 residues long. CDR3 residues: CASRLARTHAYEQYF. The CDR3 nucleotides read TGTGCAAGTCGCTTAGCCCGGACTCATGCCTACGAGCAGTACTTC.

This chain's CDR3 is CASSQDSTFSTDTQYF. DNA of the CDR3: TGCGCCAGCAGCCAAGATAGCACATTTAGCACAGATACGCAGTATTTT. J is TRBJ2-3 and V is TRBV4-1; D gene uncertain. The germline CDR1 and CDR2 sequences are MGHRA and YSYEKL. This CDR3 region has 16 residues. Trimming took off 0 bases at V and 0 bases at J, with 10 bases between the two ends.

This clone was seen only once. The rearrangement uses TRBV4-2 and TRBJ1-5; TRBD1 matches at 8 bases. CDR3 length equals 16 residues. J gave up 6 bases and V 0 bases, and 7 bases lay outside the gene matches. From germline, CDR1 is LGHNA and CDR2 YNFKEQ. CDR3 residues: CASSQDNRGYGQPQHF. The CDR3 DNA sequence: TGTGCCAGCAGCCAAGATAACAGGGGGTACGGTCAGCCCCAGCATTTT.

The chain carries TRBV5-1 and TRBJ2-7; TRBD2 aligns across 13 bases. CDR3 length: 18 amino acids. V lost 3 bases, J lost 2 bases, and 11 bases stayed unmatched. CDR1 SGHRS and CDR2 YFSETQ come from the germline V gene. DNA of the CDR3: TGCGCCAGCAGCTACCAAACTAGCGGGGGGGCCGTAACCTACGAGCAGTACTTC. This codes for CASSYQTSGGAVTYEQYF.

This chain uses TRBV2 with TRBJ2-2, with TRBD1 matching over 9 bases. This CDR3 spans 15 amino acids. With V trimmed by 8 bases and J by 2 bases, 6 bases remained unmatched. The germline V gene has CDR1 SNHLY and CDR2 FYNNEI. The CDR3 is CASGRTGANTGELFF. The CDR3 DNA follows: TGTGCCAGCGGAAGGACAGGGGCTAACACCGGGGAGCTGTTTTTT.

CDR3 amino acids: CASSPGATTNYGYTF. The CDR3 DNA is TGTGCCAGCTCCCCAGGGGCAACAACTAACTATGGCTACACCTTC. The rearrangement uses TRBV9 and TRBJ1-2; TRBD1 is a possible D gene (6 bases). The CDR3 is 15 residues long. V was clipped by 7 bases and J by 0 bases, with 16 bases between them. The germline gives CDR1 SGDLS, CDR2 YYNGEE.

The CDR3 region is CASRAYRGRTDTQYF. Here the CDR3 DNA reads TGTGCCAGCAGAGCCTACAGGGGGCGGACAGATACGCAGTATTTT. The chain carries TRBV6-5 and TRBJ2-3; 9 nucleotides agree with TRBD1. Unmatched junction bases numbered 7, after V lost 6 bases and J lost 3 bases. The CDR3 extends over 15 amino acids. CDR1 is MNHEY and CDR2 is SVGAGI in the germline V gene.

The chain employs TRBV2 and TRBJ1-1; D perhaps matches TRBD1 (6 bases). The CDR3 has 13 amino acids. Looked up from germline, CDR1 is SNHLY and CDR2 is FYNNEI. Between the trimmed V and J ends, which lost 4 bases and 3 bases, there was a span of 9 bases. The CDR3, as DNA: TGTGCCAGCAGTGCAGGGGTGTACACTGAAGCTTTCTTT. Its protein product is CASSAGVYTEAFF. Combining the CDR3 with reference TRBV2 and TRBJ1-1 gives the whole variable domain EPEVTQTPSHQVTQMGQEVILRCVPISNHLYFYWYRQILGQKVEFLVSFYNNEISEKSEIFDDQFSVERPDGSNFTLKIRSTKLEDSAMYFCASSAGVYTEAFFGQGTRLTVV.

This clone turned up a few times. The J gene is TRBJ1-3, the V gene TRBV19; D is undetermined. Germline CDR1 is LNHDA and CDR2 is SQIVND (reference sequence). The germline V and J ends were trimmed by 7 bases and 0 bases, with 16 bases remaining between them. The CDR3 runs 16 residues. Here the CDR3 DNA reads TGTGCCAGTACCCCAAACCCCAGAACCTCTGGAAACACCATATATTTT. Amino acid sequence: CASTPNPRTSGNTIYF.

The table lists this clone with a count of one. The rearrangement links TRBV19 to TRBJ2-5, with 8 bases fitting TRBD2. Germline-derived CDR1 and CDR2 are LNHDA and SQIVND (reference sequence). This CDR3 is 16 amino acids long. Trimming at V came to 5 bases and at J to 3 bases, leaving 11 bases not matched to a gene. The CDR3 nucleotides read TGTGCCAGTAGTTCACCAATGACGGGACTAGAAGAGACCCAGTACTTC. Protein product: CASSSPMTGLEETQYF.